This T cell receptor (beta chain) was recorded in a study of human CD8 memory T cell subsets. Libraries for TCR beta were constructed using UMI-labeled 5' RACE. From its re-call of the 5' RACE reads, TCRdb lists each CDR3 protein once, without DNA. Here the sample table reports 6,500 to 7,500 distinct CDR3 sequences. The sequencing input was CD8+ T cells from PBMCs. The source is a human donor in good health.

The chain's CDR3 is CASSRSLQGTYEQYF. V usage is TRBV4-2 and J usage is TRBJ2-7; TCRdb outputs TRBD1, but without DNA this stays unchecked. Germline loops: CDR1 LGHNA, CDR2 YNFKEQ. This CDR3 is built from 15 residues.